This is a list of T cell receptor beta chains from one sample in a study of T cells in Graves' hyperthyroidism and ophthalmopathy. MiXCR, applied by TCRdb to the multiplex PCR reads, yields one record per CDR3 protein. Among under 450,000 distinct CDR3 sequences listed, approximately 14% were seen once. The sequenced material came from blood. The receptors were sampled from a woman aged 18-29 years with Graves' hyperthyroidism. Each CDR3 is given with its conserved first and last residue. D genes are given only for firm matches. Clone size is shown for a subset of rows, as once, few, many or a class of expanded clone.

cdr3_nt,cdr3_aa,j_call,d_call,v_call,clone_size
TGTGCCAGCAGAGACAGGGGAATCTATGGCTACACCTTC,CASRDRGIYGYTF,TRBJ1-2,TRBD1,TRBV9,few
TGCAGTGCTAGAGAAAGGAGGTCGGATACGCAGTATTTT,CSARERRSDTQYF,TRBJ2-3,NA,TRBV20-1,many
TGTGCCAGCTCAGATTATTCATCGGGGGTCTTTCAGCCCCAGCATTTT,CASSDYSSGVFQPQHF,TRBJ1-5,NA,TRBV18,many
TGCGCCAGCAGCCCCGGTGGGTCTAACTATGGCTACACCTTC,CASSPGGSNYGYTF,TRBJ1-2,NA,TRBV5-1,many
TGTGCCTGGAGCATCGGGGGAGTTAGCACTGAAGCTTTCTTT,CAWSIGGVSTEAFF,TRBJ1-1,NA,TRBV30,many
TGTGCCAGCAGCGCCCCCGGGACGGCTTCCTACGAGCAGTACTTC,CASSAPGTASYEQYF,TRBJ2-7,NA,TRBV9,NA
TGTGCCAGCAGCCAAAAGGGGTACGGGACCGGGGAGCTGTTTTTT,CASSQKGYGTGELFF,TRBJ2-2,NA,TRBV7-2,NA
TGCGCCAGCAGCTCGGTGGTTGGGGGGTTGTCGATGGACACTGAAGCTTTCTTT,CASSSVVGGLSMDTEAFF,TRBJ1-1,NA,TRBV5-1,NA
TGCAGTGCTAGAGTGGGACGGGGCGGAAGTGAGGAGCTGTTTTTT,CSARVGRGGSEELFF,TRBJ2-2,NA,TRBV20-1,NA
TGCAGTGCTAAGACAGCGTCGGGTTCACCCCTCCACTTT,CSAKTASGSPLHF,TRBJ1-6,NA,TRBV20-1,many
TGTGCCAGTAGTCTCTACTCCTCCCAGAACACTGAAGCTTTCTTT,CASSLYSSQNTEAFF,TRBJ1-1,NA,TRBV19,medium-sized
TGTGCCAGCAGCTCACGTTCAGAAACCCCTGAGCAGTTCTTC,CASSSRSETPEQFF,TRBJ2-1,NA,TRBV9,NA
TGTGCCAGCAGGTTGGACTTATTCTCTGGAAACACCATATATTTT,CASRLDLFSGNTIYF,TRBJ1-3,NA,TRBV11-2,many
TGTGCCAGCAGCAGACGCCCTCACGGTCCATATAGCAATCAGCCCCAGCATTTT,CASSRRPHGPYSNQPQHF,TRBJ1-5,NA,TRBV7-8,many
TGCAGGGGGGACAGCGGGGAGACCCAGTACTTC,CRGDSGETQYF,TRBJ2-5,NA,TRBV20-1,many
TGTGCTAGTGGTTTGGTCCCCGGGACTAGCGGGAGTCGCGAGCAGTACTTC,CASGLVPGTSGSREQYF,TRBJ2-7,TRBD2,TRBV12-5,many
TGTGCCAGCAGTTGGGACAGGGGAGGCGAAAAACTGTTTTTT,CASSWDRGGEKLFF,TRBJ1-4,TRBD1,TRBV28,many
TGTGCCAGCAGTGGGCAGATTCATCAGCCCCAGCATTTT,CASSGQIHQPQHF,TRBJ1-5,NA,TRBV2,many
TGCAGTGCTAGAGATAACATCTATGGCTACACCTTC,CSARDNIYGYTF,TRBJ1-2,NA,TRBV20-1,NA
TGTGCCAGCAGCGCAACAGGGTGGCAAGAGACCCAGTACTTC,CASSATGWQETQYF,TRBJ2-5,NA,TRBV2,few
TGTGCCAGCAGTGAAAACGGGCAGCCCCAGCATTTT,CASSENGQPQHF,TRBJ1-5,NA,TRBV6-1,many
TGTGCCAGCACCGATTGGACAGGAGAAAAACTGTTTTTT,CASTDWTGEKLFF,TRBJ1-4,TRBD1,TRBV5-6,many
TGCGCCAGCAGAATCACGACAAGTACCTACGAGCAGTACTTC,CASRITTSTYEQYF,TRBJ2-7,NA,TRBV5-1,NA
TGCGCCAGCAGCTTCGGGCGGTACCAAGAGACCCAGTACTTC,CASSFGRYQETQYF,TRBJ2-5,NA,TRBV5-1,many
TGTGCCAGCAGAGCACTAGCGGGAAGCTACAATGAGCAGTTCTTC,CASRALAGSYNEQFF,TRBJ2-1,TRBD2,TRBV7-9,many
TGTGCCAGCAGTTTAGCAGGGATGGAGACCCAGTACTTC,CASSLAGMETQYF,TRBJ2-5,NA,TRBV28,many
TGTGCCAGTGCACCTGGACAGGGTAATGAAAAACTGTTTTTT,CASAPGQGNEKLFF,TRBJ1-4,TRBD1,TRBV19,many
TGTGCCAGCAGGGAGGGACTAGCGGGGGCCACAGATACGCAGTATTTT,CASREGLAGATDTQYF,TRBJ2-3,TRBD2,TRBV2,many